This TCR beta chain was documented in a study of blood T cell dynamics during melanoma immunotherapy. The overall study: Standard first-line treatment here was pembrolizumab or nivolumab plus ipilimumab in metastatic melanoma.

As to time point: week 3, after first cycle of checkpoint inhibitor. Sampling occurred pretreatment (T0) and at week 3 (W3), after cycle one of checkpoint blockade. Patients had no prior systemic cancer treatment, immunosuppressants or other active cancers. This clone appeared a few times. This table comes from immunoSEQ multiplex PCR, and its TCRdb copy is limited to in-frame clones, with some not included. This table holds more than 8,500 clones, roughly 85% found once. The V end lost 3 bases, the J end lost 7 bases, and 20 bases lay between the germline ends. This CDR3 has 16 amino acids. Looked up from germline, CDR1 is SGHKS and CDR2 is YYEKEE (reference sequence).

The chain employs TRBV5-5 and TRBJ1-5, with D perhaps matching TRBD1 (6 bases). The specimen was blood, collected from a patient treated with checkpoint blockade. This sequence was found in a human donor with melanoma. CDR3 loop: CASSSIETGKQQPQHF. CDR3 bases: TGTGCCAGCAGCTCAATCGAGACAGGAAAACAGCAGCCCCAGCATTTT.